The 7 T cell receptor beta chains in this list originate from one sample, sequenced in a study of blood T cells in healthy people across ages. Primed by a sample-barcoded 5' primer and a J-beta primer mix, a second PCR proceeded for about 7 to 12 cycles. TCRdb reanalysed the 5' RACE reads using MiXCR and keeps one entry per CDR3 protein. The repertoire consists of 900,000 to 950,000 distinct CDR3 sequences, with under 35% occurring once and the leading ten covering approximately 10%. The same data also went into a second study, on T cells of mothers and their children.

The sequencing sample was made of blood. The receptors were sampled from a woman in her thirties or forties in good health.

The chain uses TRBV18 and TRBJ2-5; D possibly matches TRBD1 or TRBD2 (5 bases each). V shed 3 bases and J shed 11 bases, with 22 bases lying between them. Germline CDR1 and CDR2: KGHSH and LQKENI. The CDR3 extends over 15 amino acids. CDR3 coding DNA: TGTGCCAGCTCACCCAAGCGTGCAGGGACCTACGGGCAGTACTTC. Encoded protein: CASSPKRAGTYGQYF.

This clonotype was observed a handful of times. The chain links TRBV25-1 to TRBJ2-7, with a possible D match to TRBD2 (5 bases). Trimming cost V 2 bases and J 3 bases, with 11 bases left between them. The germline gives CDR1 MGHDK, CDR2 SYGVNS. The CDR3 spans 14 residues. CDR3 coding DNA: TGTGCCAGCAGTGAAACGGGGTCGCTCTACGAGCAGTACTTC. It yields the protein CASSETGSLYEQYF.

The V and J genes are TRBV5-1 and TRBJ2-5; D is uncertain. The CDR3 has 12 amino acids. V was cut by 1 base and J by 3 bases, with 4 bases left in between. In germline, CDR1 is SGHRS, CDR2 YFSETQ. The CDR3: CASSLNEETQYF. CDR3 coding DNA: TGCGCCAGCAGCTTGAATGAAGAGACCCAGTACTTC.

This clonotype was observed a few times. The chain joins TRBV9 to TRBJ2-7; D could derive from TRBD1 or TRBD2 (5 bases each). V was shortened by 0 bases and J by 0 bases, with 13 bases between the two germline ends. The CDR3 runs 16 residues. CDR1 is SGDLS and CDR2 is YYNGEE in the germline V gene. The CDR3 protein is CASSVEGTGSSYEQYF. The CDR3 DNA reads TGTGCCAGCAGCGTAGAGGGGACGGGGTCCTCCTACGAGCAGTACTTC.

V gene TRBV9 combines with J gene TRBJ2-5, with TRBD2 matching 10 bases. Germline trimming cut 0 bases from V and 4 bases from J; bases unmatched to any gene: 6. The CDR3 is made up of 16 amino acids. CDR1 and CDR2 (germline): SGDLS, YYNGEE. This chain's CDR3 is CASSVVPSGGPETQYF. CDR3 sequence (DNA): TGTGCCAGCAGCGTAGTGCCTAGCGGGGGCCCAGAGACCCAGTACTTC.

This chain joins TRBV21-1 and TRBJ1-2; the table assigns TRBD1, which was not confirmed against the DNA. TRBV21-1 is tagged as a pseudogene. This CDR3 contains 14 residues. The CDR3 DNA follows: TGTGCCAGCAGGACAGGGGGGACTAACTATGGCTACACCTTC. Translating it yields CASRTGGTNYGYTF.

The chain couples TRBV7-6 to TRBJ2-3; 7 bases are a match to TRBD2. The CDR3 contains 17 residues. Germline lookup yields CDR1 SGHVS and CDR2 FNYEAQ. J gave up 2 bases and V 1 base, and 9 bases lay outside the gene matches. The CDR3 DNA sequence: TGTGCCAGCAGCTTAGGGCCCTGGGGGGGGTCCACAGATACGCAGTATTTT. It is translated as CASSLGPWGGSTDTQYF.